This T cell receptor (beta chain) is from a study of T cells in Graves' hyperthyroidism and ophthalmopathy. Amplification of TCR beta CDR3 regions was performed using RNA transcripts as template. A first-round RT-PCR of the TCR CDR3 used the HTBI primer set. TCRdb re-derived calls from the multiplex PCR reads in MiXCR, one entry per CDR3 protein. This sample yields 300,000 to 450,000 distinct CDR3 sequences, of which approximately 15% are seen a single time; roughly 9.6% belongs to the top ten. Over 18 months, lack of ophthalmopathy progression marked Graves' hyperthyroidism as stable. Diagnosis relied on clinical symptoms, serum thyroxine and TRAb, thyroid ultrasound and orbital computed tomography. The germline V and J ends were trimmed by 0 bases and 5 bases, with 6 bases remaining between them. The CDR3 has 12 amino acids. Germline CDR1 and CDR2: SGHRS and YFSETQ.

The V gene is TRBV5-1, the J gene TRBJ2-7; D is ambiguous. The sample taken for sequencing was blood. The sequence was obtained from a woman aged 55-70 years with Graves' hyperthyroidism. In nucleotides, the CDR3 is TGCGCCAGCAGCTTGGCCATTAACGAGCAGTACTTC. It yields the protein CASSLAINEQYF.